The 8 T cell receptor beta chains below were found in one sample sequenced in a study of T cell responses to AZD1222 COVID-19 vaccine. Some clones are missing from TCRdb's copy, which holds only in-frame ones; the method was immunoSEQ multiplex PCR. The table shows more than 110,000 clones, with 90% to 95% occurring only once. The sequenced sample was peripheral blood, obtained on day 0 of AZD1222 vaccination. The source is an adult in good health.

This clone was seen just once. The rearrangement joins TRBV18 to TRBJ1-2; D gene uncertain. With 3 bases removed from V and 3 bases from J, the gap between germline ends came to 14 bases. This CDR3 spans 15 amino acids. Germline V gene data show CDR1 as KGHSH and CDR2 as LQKENI. As DNA, the CDR3 is TGTGCCAGCTCACCCACGAGTTGGGGAGACTATGGCTACACCTTC. It translates to CASSPTSWGDYGYTF.

The chain couples TRBV4-1 to TRBJ1-1; D is possibly TRBD1 (5 bases). The length of the CDR3 is 13 residues. V was shortened by 0 bases and J by 5 bases, with 7 bases between the two germline ends. Germline assignment: CDR1 MGHRA and CDR2 YSYEKL. CDR3 in amino acids: CASSQDRETEAFF. The CDR3 DNA follows: TGCGCCAGCAGCCAAGACAGGGAAACTGAAGCTTTCTTT.

The V and J genes are TRBV21-1 and TRBJ2-7; the table assigns TRBD2, which was not confirmed against the DNA. TRBV21-1 is shown as a pseudogene. This CDR3 contains 15 residues. CDR3 in DNA: TGTGCCAGCAGCAAATGTGGAGCGGGGATCTACGAGCAGTACTTC. It encodes CASSKCGAGIYEQYF.

The chain uses TRBV2 and TRBJ1-6; D is perhaps TRBD1 (5 bases). V was trimmed by 6 bases and J by 9 bases, leaving 15 bases between them. CDR3 length equals 14 residues. The germline gives CDR1 SNHLY, CDR2 FYNNEI. CDR3 sequence (DNA): TGTGCCAGCAGCACGCAGGGTATGGTTTCACCCCTCCACTTT. Residues: CASSTQGMVSPLHF.

The rearrangement links TRBV28 to TRBJ1-1, with D maybe TRBD1 (5 bases). The CDR3 runs 13 residues. V was clipped by 7 bases and J by 5 bases, with 14 bases between them. Germline lookup yields CDR1 MDHEN and CDR2 SYDVKM. In DNA, the CDR3 is TGTGCCAGCATCGAGGGGAGATTGACTGAAGCTTTCTTT. It translates to CASIEGRLTEAFF. The full variable domain, in which reference TRBV28 and TRBJ1-1 provide the parts outside the CDR3, is DVKVTQSSRYLVKRTGEKVFLECVQDMDHENMFWYRQDPGLGLRLIYFSYDVKMKEKGDIPEGYSVSREKKERFSLILESASTNQTSMYLCASIEGRLTEAFFGQGTRLTVV.

The chain employs TRBV19 and TRBJ2-1, with D perhaps matching TRBD1 or TRBD2 (6 bases each). This CDR3 is built from 16 residues. Germline V gene lookup returns CDR1 LNHDA and CDR2 SQIVND (reference sequence). V gave up 8 bases and J gave up 0 bases, with 17 bases separating them. CDR3 coding DNA: TGTGCCAGTGGACTCGGGGGCAGGAGCTCCTACAATGAGCAGTTCTTC. Protein: CASGLGGRSSYNEQFF.

The chain joins TRBV30 to TRBJ1-1, with TRBD1 matching 7 bases. J lost 10 bases, V lost 4 bases, and 12 bases had no gene match. This CDR3 comprises 13 residues. Per the germline V gene, CDR1 is GTSNPN and CDR2 is SVGIG (reference sequence). The CDR3: CAWTLLTGSRAFF. The CDR3 bases are TGTGCCTGGACTCTCCTGACAGGGTCTAGAGCTTTCTTT.

This rearrangement joins TRBV18 to TRBJ1-1; tentative D call: TRBD1 (5 bases). Germline lookup yields CDR1 KGHSH and CDR2 LQKENI. V dropped 2 bases and J dropped 5 bases, with 18 bases sitting between them. The CDR3 totals 16 residues. The CDR3 region is CASSPRSPPGETEAFF. Here the CDR3 DNA reads TGTGCCAGCTCACCAAGGAGCCCCCCGGGGGAGACTGAAGCTTTCTTT.